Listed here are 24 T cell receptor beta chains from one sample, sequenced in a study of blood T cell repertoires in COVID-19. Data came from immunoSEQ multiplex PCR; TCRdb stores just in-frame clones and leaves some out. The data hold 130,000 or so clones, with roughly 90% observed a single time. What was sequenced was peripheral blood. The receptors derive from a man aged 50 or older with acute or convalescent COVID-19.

CDR3 in amino acids: CASSPPPNRDLSGELFF. The CDR3 coding sequence is TGTGCCAGCAGTCCACCTCCCAACAGGGATTTATCCGGGGAGCTGTTTTTT. The genes are TRBV6-6 and TRBJ2-2; D may be TRBD1 (6 bases). The CDR3 sequence is 17 residues long. Trimming removed 5 bases at V and 6 bases at J, with 22 bases between. Germline V lookup: CDR1 MNHNY, CDR2 SVGAGI (reference sequence).

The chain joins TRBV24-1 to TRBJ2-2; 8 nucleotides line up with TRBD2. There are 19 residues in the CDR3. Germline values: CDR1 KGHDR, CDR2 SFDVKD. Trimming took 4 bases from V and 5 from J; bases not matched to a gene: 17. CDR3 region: CATSDPPVSGSMLTGELFF. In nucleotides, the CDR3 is TGTGCCACCAGTGACCCTCCCGTAAGCGGGAGTATGTTGACCGGGGAGCTGTTTTTT.

CDR3 sequence reads: CATSDFGSGRTGELFF. The CDR3 nucleotides read TGTGCCACCAGTGATTTTGGTTCGGGTCGGACCGGGGAGCTGTTTTTT. This chain uses TRBV24-1 with TRBJ2-2; D not resolved. The germline CDR1 and CDR2 sequences are KGHDR and SFDVKD. The V and J ends lost 1 base and 5 bases respectively, with 13 bases between them. The CDR3 totals 16 residues.

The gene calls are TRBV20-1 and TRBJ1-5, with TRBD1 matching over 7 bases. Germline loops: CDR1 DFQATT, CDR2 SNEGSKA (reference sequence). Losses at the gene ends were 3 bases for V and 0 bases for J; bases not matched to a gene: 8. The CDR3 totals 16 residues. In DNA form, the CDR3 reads TGCAGTGCTAGTCGACAGGGCACTTATAGCAATCAGCCCCAGCATTTT. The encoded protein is CSASRQGTYSNQPQHF.

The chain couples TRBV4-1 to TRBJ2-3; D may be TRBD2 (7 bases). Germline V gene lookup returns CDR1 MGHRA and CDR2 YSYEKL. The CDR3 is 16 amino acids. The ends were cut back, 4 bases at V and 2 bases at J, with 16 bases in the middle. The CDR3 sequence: CASSPPQGLYTDTQYF. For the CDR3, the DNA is TGCGCCAGCAGCCCCCCACAGGGACTATACACAGATACGCAGTATTTT.

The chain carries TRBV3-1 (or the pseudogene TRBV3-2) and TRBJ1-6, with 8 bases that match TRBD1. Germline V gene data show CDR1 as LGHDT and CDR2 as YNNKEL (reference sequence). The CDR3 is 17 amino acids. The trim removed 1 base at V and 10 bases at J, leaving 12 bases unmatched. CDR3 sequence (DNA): TGTGCCAGCAGCCAAGTTTTAGCGGGCAGGGGGCGATCACCCCTCCACTTT. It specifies CASSQVLAGRGRSPLHF.

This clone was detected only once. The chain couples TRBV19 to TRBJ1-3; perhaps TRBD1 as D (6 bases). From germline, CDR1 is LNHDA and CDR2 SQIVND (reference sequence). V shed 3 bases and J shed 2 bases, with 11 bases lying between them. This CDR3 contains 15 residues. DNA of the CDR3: TGTGCCAGTAGTATCAGTGCAGGGGCTGGAAACACCATATATTTT. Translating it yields CASSISAGAGNTIYF.

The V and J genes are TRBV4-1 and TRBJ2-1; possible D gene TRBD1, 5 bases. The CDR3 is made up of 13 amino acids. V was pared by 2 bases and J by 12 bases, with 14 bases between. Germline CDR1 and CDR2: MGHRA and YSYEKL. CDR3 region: CASSQSPGLGQFF. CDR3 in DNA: TGCGCCAGCAGCCAATCCCCAGGGTTGGGGCAGTTCTTC.

The CDR3 loop is CASSQVASVDTEAFF. CDR3 bases: TGTGCCAGCAGCCAAGTTGCCTCGGTGGACACTGAAGCTTTCTTT. V gene TRBV4-2 combines with J gene TRBJ1-1; D not certain. This CDR3 comprises 15 residues. Germline CDR1 reads LGHNA; CDR2 reads YNFKEQ. V gave up 1 base and J gave up 3 bases, with 12 bases separating them.

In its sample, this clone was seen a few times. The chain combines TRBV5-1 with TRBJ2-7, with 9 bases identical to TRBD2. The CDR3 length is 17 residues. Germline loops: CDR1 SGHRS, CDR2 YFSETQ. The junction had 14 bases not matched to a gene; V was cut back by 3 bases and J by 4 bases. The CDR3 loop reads CASSYTPPSGKVYEQYF. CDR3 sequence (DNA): TGCGCCAGCAGCTATACCCCCCCTAGCGGGAAGGTTTACGAGCAGTACTTC.

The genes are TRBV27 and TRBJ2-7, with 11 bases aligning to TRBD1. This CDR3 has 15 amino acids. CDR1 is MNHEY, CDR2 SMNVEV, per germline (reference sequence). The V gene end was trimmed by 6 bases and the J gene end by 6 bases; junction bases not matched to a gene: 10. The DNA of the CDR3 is TGTGCCAGCAGGCCGGGACAGGGGGTGGAAGGCGAGCAGTACTTC. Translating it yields CASRPGQGVEGEQYF.

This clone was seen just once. The CDR3 region has the DNA TGTGCCAGCAGCTTTCAACAGGGGGCGAATACTGAAGCTTTCTTT. Protein product: CASSFQQGANTEAFF. This sequence joins TRBV7-2 and TRBJ1-1; 9 bases are a match to TRBD1. J gave up 5 bases and V 3 bases, and 7 bases lay outside the gene matches. CDR1 is SGHTA, CDR2 FQGNSA, per germline. The CDR3 is 15 residues long.

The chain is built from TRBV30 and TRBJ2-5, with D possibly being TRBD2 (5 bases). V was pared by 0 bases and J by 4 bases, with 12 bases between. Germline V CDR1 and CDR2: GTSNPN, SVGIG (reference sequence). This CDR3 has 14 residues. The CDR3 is CAWSVSGSPETQYF. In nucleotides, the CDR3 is TGTGCCTGGAGTGTTTCGGGGAGTCCAGAGACCCAGTACTTC.

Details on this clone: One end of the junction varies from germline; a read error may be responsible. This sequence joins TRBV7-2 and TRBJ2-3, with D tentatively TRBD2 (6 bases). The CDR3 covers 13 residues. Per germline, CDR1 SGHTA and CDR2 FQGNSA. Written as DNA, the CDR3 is TGTGCCAGCAGCTTAGAGGGACCCGGGACTTCACATTTT. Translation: CASSLEGPGTSHF.

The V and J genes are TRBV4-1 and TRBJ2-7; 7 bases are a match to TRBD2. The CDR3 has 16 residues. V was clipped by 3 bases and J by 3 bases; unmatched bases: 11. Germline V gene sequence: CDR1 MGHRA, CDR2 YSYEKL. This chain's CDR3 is CASSQMSGNFHYEQYF. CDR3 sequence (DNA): TGCGCCAGCAGCCAGATGAGCGGGAATTTCCACTACGAGCAGTACTTC.

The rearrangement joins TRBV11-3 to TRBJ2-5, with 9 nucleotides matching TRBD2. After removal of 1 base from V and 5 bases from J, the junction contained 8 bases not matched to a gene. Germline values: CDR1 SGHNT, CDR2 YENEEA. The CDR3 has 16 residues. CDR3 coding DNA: TGTGCCAGCAGCTTAGTTGTTAGCGGGAGTCGTGAGACCCAGTACTTC. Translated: CASSLVVSGSRETQYF.

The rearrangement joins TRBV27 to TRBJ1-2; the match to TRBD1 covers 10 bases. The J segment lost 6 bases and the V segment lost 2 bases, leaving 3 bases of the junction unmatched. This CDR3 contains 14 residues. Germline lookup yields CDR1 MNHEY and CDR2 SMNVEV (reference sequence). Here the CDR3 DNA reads TGTGCCAGCAGTTTAGGGACAGGGGTTAATGGCTACACCTTC. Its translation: CASSLGTGVNGYTF.

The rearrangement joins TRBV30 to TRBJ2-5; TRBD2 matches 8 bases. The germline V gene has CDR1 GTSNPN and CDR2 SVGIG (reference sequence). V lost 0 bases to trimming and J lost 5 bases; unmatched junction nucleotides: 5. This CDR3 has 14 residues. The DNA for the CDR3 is TGTGCCTGGAGTGTAACCGGGAGGGGGGAGACCCAGTACTTC. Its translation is CAWSVTGRGETQYF.

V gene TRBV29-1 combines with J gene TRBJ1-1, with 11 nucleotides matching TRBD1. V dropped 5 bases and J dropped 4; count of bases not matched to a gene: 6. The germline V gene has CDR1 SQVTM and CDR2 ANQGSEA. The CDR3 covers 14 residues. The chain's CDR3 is CSVYPGQGGTEAFF. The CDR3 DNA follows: TGCAGCGTTTATCCGGGACAGGGGGGCACTGAAGCTTTCTTT.

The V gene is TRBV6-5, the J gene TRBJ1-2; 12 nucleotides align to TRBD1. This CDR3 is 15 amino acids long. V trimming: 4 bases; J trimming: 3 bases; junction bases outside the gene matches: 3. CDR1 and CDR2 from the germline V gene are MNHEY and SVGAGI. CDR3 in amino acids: CASSSGTGGHYGYTF. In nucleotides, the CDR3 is TGTGCCAGCAGTTCCGGGACAGGGGGCCACTATGGCTACACCTTC.

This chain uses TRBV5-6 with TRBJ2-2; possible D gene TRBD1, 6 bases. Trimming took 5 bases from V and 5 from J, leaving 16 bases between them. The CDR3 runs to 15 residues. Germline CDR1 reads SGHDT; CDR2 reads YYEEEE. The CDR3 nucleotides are TGTGCCAGCAGTTTACCAGGGGAATGGACCGGGGAGCTGTTTTTT. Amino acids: CASSLPGEWTGELFF.

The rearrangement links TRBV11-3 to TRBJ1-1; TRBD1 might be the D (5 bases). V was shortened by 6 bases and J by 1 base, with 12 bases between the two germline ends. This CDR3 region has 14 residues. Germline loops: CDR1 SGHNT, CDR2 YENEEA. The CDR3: CASRATVQNTEAFF. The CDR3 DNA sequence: TGTGCCAGCAGGGCGACAGTACAGAACACTGAAGCTTTCTTT.

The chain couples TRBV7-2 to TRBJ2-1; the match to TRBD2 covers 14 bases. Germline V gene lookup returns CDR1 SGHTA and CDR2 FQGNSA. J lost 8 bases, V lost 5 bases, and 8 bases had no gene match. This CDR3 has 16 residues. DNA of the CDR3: TGTGCCAGCAGCCGGACTAGCGGGAGGTCGTTTGATGAGCAGTTCTTC. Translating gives CASSRTSGRSFDEQFF.

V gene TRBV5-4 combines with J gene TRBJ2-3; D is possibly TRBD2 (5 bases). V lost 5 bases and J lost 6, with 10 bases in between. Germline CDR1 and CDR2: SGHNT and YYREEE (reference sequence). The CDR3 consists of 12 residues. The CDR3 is CASRAPGDTQYF. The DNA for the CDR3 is TGTGCCAGCAGGGCTCCGGGGGATACGCAGTATTTT.